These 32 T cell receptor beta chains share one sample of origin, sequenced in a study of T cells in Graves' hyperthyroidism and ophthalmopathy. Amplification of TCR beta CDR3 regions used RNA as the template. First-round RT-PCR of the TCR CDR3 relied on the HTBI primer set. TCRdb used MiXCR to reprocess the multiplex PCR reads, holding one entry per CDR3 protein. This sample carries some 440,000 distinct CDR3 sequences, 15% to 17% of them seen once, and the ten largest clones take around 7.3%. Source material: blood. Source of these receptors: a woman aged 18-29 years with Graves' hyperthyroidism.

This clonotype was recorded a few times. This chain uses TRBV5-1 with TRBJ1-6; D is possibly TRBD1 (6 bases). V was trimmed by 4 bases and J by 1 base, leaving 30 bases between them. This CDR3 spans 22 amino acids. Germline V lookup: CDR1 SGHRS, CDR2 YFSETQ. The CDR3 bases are TGCGCCAGCAGCCCGGGGGGCGAGGTGCCCGGCTTAAGTGCGTCCTATAATTCACCCCTCCACTTT. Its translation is CASSPGGEVPGLSASYNSPLHF.

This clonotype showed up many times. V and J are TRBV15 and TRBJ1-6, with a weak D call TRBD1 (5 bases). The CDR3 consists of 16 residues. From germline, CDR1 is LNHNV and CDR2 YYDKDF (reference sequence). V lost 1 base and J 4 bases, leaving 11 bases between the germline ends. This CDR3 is CATSRGRTPYNSPLHF. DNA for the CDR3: TGTGCCACCAGCAGAGGCAGGACACCTTATAATTCACCCCTCCACTTT.

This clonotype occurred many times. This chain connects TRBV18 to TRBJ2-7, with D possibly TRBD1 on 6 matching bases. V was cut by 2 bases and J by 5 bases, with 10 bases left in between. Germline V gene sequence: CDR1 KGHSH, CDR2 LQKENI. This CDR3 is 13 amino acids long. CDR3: CASSPRGWNEQYF. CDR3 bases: TGTGCCAGCTCACCAAGGGGGTGGAACGAGCAGTACTTC.

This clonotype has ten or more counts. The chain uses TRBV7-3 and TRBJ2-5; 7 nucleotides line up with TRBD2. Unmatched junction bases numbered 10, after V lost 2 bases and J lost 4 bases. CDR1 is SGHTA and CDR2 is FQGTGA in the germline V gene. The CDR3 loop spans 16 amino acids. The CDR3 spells CASSLSGAGGRETQYF. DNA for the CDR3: TGTGCCAGCAGCTTATCTGGCGCTGGCGGGAGAGAGACCCAGTACTTC.

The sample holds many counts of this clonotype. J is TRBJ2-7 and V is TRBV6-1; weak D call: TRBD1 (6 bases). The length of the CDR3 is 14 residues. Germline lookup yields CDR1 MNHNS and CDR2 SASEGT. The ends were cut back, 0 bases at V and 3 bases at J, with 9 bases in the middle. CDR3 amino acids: CASSEAKGGYEQYF. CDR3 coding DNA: TGTGCCAGCAGTGAAGCGAAAGGGGGCTACGAGCAGTACTTC.

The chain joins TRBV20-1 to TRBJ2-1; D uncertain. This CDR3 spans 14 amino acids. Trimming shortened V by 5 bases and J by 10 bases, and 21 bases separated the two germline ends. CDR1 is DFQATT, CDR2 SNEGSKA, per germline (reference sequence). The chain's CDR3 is CSAQPGPERSEQFF. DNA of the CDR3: TGCAGTGCTCAACCGGGTCCGGAGAGGTCCGAGCAGTTCTTC.

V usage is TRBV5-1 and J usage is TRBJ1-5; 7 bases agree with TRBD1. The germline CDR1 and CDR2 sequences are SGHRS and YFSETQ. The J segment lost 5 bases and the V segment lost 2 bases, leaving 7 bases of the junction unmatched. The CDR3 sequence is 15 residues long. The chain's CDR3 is CASSLGDSLYQPQHF. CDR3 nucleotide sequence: TGCGCCAGCAGCTTAGGGGACAGCCTCTATCAGCCCCAGCATTTT.

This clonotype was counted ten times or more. CDR3: CASSLGWSGTEAFF. The DNA of the CDR3 is TGTGCCAGCAGCTTAGGATGGAGTGGCACTGAAGCTTTCTTT. The chain uses TRBV7-2 and TRBJ1-1; D unclear. Trimming stripped 1 base from V and 4 bases from J, with 10 bases between. This CDR3 is built from 14 residues. Germline loops: CDR1 SGHTA, CDR2 FQGNSA.

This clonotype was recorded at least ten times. The CDR3 loop is CASSSLPRATLSNEQFF. The CDR3 DNA is TGTGCCAGCAGTTCCCTCCCCAGAGCGACCCTTAGCAATGAGCAGTTCTTC. The V call is TRBV6-2 or TRBV6-3, the J call TRBJ2-1; D unresolved. The CDR3 totals 17 residues. Germline V CDR1 and CDR2: MNHEY, SVGEGT. V was clipped by 4 bases and J by 6 bases, with 22 bases between them.

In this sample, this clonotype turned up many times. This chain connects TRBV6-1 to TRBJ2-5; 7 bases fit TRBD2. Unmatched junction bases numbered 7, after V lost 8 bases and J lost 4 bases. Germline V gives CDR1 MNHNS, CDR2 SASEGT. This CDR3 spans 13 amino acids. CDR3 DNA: TGTGCCAGCCTATCAACGGGGGGAGAGACCCAGTACTTC. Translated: CASLSTGGETQYF.

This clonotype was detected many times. The CDR3 DNA follows: TGTGCCTGGAGTGACAGGGGGGGCGGCTACACCTTC. It encodes CAWSDRGGGYTF. This chain joins TRBV30 and TRBJ1-2; 8 positions agree with TRBD1. Germline V gene data show CDR1 as GTSNPN and CDR2 as SVGIG (reference sequence). V lost 1 base and J lost 8; bases outside the gene matches: 3. The CDR3 has 12 amino acids.

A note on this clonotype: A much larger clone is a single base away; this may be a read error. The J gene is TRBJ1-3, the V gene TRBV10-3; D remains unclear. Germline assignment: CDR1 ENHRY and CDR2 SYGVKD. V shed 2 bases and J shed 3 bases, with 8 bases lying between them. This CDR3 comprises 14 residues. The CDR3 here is CAISELLYGNTIYF. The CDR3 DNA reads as TGTGCCATCAGTGAGCTTCTATATGGAAACACCATATATTTT.

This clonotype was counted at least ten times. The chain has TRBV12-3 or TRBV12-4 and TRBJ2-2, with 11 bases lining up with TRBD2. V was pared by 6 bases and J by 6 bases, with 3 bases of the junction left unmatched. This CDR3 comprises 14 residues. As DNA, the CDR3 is TGTGCCAGCAGGGGACTAGCGGTGCCCGGGGAGCTGTTTTTT. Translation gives CASRGLAVPGELFF.

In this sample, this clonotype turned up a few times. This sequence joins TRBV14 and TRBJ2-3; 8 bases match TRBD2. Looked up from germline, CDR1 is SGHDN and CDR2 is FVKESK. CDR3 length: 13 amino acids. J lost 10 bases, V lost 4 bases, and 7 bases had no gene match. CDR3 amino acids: CASSPGLVRAQYF. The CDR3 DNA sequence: TGTGCCAGCAGCCCGGGACTAGTTCGGGCGCAGTATTTT. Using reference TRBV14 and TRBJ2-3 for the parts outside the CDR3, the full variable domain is EAGVTQFPSHSVIEKGQTVTLRCDPISGHDNLYWYRRVMGKEIKFLLHFVKESKQDESGMPNNRFLAERTGGTYSTLKVQPAELEDSGVYFCASSPGLVRAQYFGPGTRLTVL.

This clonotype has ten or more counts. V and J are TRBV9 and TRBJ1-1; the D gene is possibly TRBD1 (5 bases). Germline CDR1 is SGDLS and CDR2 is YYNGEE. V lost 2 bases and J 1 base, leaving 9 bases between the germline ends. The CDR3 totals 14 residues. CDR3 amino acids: CASSVIGQNTEAFF. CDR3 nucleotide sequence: TGTGCCAGCAGCGTTATAGGACAGAACACTGAAGCTTTCTTT.

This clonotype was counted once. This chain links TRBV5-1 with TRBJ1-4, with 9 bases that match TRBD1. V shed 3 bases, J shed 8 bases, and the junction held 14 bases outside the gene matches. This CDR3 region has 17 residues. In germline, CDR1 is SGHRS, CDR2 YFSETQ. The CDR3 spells CASSWSRDRERDEKLFF. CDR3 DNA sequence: TGCGCCAGCAGCTGGTCCCGGGACAGGGAACGGGACGAAAAACTGTTTTTT.

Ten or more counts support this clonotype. CDR3 in DNA: TGTGCCAGCAGCGCCCGCCGGGGAGCGGGAGGGCCGAATGAGCAGTTCTTC. Translation gives CASSARRGAGGPNEQFF. The rearrangement uses TRBV11-2 and TRBJ2-1; 10 nucleotides agree with TRBD2. The CDR3 covers 17 residues. J gave up 7 bases and V 5 bases, and 14 bases lay outside the gene matches. The germline gives CDR1 SGHAT, CDR2 FQNNGV.

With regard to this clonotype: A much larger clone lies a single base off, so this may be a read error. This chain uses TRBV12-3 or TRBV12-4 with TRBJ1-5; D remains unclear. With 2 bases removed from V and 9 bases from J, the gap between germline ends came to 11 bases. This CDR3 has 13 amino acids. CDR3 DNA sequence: TGTGCCAGCAGTTTAAGAATAGTGCGGCCCCAGCATTTT. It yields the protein CASSLRIVRPQHF.

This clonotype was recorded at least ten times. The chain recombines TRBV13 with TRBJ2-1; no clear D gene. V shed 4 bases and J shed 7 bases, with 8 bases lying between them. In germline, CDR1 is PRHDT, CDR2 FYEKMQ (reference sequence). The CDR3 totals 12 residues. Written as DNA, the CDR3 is TGTGCCAGCAGCTCAGGACCGAATGAGCAGTTCTTC. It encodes CASSSGPNEQFF.

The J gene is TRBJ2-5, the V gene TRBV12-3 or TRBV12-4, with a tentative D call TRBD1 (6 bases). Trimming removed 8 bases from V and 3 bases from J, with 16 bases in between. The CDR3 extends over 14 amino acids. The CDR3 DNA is TGTGCCAGCGGCGATCCGGGACAAGAAGAGACCCAGTACTTC. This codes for CASGDPGQEETQYF.

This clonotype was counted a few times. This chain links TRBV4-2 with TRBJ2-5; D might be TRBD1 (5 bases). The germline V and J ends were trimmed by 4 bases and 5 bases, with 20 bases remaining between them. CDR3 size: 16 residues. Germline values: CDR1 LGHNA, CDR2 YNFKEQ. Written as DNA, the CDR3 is TGTGCCAGCAGCCCCGAGTTTGCATCAGGGCGGGAGACCCAGTACTTC. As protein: CASSPEFASGRETQYF.

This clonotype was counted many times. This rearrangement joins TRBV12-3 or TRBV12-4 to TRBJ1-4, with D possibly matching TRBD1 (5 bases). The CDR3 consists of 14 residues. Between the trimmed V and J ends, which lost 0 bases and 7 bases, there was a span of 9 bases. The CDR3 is CASSLAGASEKLFF. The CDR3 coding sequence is TGTGCCAGCAGTTTAGCAGGGGCATCTGAAAAACTGTTTTTT.

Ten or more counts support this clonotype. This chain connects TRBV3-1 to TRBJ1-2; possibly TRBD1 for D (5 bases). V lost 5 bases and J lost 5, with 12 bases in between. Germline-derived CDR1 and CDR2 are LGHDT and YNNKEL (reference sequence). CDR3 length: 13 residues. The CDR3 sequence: CASSRDSGYGYTF. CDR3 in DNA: TGTGCCAGCAGCAGGGACTCGGGTTATGGCTACACCTTC.

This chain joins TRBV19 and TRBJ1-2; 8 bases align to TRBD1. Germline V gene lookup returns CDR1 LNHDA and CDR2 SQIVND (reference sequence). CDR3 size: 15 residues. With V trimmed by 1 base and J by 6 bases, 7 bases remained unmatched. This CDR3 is CASSIGQGSMDGYTF. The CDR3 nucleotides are TGTGCCAGTAGTATAGGACAGGGGAGTATGGATGGCTACACCTTC.

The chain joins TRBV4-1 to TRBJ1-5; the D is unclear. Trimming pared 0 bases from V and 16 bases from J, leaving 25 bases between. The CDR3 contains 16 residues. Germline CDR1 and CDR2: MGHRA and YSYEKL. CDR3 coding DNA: TGCGCCAGCAGCCAAGACTCCGCGGGCAGTAACCCTACGGTCCATTTT. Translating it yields CASSQDSAGSNPTVHF.

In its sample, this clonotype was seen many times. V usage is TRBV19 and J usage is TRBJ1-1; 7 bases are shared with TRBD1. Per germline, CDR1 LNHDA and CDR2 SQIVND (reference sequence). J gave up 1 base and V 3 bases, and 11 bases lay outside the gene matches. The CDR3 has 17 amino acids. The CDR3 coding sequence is TGTGCCAGTAGTATCCAGGGGGAATTGGTCGGGAACACTGAAGCTTTCTTT. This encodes CASSIQGELVGNTEAFF.

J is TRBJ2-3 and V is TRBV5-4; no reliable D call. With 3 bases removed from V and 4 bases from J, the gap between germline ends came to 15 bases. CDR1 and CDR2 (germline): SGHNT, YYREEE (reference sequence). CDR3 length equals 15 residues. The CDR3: CASSSDAMSPDTQYF. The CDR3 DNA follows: TGTGCCAGCAGCTCGGACGCCATGTCCCCAGATACGCAGTATTTT.

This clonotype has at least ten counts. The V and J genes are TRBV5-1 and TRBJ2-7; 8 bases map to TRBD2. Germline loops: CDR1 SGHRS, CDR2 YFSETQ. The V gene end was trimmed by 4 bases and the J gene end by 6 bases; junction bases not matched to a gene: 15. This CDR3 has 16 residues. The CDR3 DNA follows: TGCGCCAGCAGCCCCGAGGTCACTAGCCGGGGGGGCGAGCAGTACTTC. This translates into CASSPEVTSRGGEQYF.

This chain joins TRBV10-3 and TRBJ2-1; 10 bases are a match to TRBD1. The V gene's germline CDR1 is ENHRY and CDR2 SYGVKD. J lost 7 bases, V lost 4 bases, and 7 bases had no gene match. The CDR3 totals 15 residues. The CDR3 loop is CAISGGRTGGNEQFF. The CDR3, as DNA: TGTGCCATCAGTGGAGGACGGACAGGGGGAAATGAGCAGTTCTTC.

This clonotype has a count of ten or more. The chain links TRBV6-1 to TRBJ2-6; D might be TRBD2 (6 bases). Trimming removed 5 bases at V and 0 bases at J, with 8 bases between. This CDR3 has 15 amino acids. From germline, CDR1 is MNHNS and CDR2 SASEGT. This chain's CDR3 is CASSRGGSGANVLTF. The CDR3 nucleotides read TGTGCCAGCAGTAGGGGAGGCTCTGGGGCCAACGTCCTGACTTTC.

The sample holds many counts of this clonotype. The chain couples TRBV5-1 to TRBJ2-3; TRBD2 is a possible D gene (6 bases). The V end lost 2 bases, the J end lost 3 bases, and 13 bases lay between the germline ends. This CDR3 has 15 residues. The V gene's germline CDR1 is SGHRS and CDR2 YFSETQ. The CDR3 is CASSFTGLLTDTQYF. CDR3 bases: TGCGCCAGCAGCTTTACGGGACTGTTAACAGATACGCAGTATTTT.

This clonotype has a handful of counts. The DNA for the CDR3 is TGTGCCTCGGGACAGGGAAACAATGAGCAGTTCTTC. Translated, it gives CASGQGNNEQFF. This sequence joins TRBV27 and TRBJ2-1, with 9 bases matching TRBD1. The germline V gene encodes CDR1 MNHEY and CDR2 SMNVEV (reference sequence). After removal of 11 bases from V and 5 bases from J, the junction contained 4 bases not matched to a gene. There are 12 residues in the CDR3.